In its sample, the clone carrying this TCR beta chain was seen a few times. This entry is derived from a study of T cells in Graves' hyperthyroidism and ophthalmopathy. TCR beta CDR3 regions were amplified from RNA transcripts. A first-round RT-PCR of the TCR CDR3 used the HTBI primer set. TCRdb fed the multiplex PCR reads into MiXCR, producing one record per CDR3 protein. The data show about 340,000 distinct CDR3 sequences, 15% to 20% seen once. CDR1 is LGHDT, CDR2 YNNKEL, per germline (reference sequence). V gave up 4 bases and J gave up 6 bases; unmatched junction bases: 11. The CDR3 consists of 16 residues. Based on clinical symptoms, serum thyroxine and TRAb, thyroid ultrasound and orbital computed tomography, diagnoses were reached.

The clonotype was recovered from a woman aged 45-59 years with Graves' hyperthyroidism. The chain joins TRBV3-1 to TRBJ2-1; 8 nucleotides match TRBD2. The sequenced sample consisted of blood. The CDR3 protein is CASSPPQAGAANEQFF. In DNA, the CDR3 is TGTGCCAGCAGCCCCCCCCAAGCGGGAGCTGCCAATGAGCAGTTCTTC.